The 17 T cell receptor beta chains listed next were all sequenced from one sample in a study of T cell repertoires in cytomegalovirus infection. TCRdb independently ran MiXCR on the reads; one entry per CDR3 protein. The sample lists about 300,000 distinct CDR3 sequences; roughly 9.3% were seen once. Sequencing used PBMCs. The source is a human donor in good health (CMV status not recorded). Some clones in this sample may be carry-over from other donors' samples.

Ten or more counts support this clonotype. CDR3 bases: TGTGCCAGCAGTTTCGGTCGGGACAGGGGTTGGTCACCCCTCCACTTT. Translating gives CASSFGRDRGWSPLHF. The V call is TRBV12-3 or TRBV12-4, the J call TRBJ1-6; TRBD1 aligns across 10 bases. The CDR3 covers 16 residues. The V segment lost 3 bases and the J segment 10 bases; nucleotides outside the gene matches: 9.

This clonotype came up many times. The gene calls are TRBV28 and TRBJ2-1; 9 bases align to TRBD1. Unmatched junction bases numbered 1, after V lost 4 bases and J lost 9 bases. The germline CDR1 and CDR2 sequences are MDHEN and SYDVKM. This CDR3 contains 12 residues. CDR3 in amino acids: CASSSDRGEQFF. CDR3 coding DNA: TGTGCCAGCAGTTCGGACAGGGGTGAGCAGTTCTTC.

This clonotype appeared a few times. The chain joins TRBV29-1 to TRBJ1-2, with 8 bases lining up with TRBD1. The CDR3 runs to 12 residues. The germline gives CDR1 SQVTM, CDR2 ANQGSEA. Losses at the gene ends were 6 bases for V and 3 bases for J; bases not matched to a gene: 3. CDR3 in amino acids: CSVPGQDYGYTF. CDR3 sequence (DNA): TGCAGCGTACCGGGACAGGACTATGGCTACACCTTC.

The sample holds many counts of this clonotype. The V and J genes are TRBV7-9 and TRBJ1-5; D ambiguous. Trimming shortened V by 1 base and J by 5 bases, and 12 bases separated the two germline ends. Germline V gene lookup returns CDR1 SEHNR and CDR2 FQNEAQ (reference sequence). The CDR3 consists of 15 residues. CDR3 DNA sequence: TGTGCCAGCAGCTTAGTGGGGTTGGGTGATCAGCCCCAGCATTTT. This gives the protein CASSLVGLGDQPQHF.

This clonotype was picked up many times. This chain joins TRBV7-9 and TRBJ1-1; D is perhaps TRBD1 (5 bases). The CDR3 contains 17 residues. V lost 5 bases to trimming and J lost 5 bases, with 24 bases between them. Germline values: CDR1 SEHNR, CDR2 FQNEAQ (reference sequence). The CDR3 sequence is CASSPMGDGRTATEAFF. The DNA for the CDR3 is TGTGCCAGCAGCCCAATGGGGGACGGACGAACGGCGACTGAAGCTTTCTTT.

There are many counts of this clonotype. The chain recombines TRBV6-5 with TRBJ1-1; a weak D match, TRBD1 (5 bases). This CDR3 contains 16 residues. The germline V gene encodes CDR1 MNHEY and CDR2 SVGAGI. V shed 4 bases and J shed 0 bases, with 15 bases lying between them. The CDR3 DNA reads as TGTGCCAGCAGTTCCCAACCTAACAGGCTGAACACTGAAGCTTTCTTT. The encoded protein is CASSSQPNRLNTEAFF.

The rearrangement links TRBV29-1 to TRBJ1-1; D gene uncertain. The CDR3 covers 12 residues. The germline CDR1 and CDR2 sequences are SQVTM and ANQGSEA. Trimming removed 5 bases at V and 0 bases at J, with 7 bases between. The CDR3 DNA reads TGCAGCGTTCGGTTGATGAACACTGAAGCTTTCTTT. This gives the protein CSVRLMNTEAFF.

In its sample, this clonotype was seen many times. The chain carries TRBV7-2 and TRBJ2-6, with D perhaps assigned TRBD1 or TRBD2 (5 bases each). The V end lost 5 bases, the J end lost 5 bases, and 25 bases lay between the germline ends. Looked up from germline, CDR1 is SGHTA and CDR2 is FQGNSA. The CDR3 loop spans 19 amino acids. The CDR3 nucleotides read TGTGCCAGCAGCCCCGCATCCGGGGTGTGGGGGTTAAGGGCCAACGTCCTGACTTTC. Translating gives CASSPASGVWGLRANVLTF.

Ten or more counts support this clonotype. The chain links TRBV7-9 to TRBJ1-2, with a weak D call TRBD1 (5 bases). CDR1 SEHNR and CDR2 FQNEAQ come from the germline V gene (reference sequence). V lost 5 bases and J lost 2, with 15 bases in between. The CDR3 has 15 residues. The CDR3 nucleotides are TGTGCCAGCAGCCCGATAACCACAGGAAACTATGGCTACACCTTC. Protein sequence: CASSPITTGNYGYTF.

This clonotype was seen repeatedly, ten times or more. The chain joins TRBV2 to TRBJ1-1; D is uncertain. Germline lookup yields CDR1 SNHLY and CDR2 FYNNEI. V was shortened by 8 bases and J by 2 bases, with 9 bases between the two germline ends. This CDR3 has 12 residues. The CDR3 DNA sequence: TGTGCCAGCGCTTCGGCCAACACTGAAGCTTTCTTT. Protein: CASASANTEAFF.

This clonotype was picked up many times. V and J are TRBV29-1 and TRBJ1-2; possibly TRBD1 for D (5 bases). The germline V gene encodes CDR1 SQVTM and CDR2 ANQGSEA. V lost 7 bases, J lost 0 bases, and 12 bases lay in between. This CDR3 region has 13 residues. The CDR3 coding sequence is TGCAGCGCCGAAAGGGGCCCTAACTATGGCTACACCTTC. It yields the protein CSAERGPNYGYTF.

CDR3 residues: CSLTDYNEQFF. CDR3 bases: TGCAGTCTGACAGACTACAATGAGCAGTTCTTC. V is TRBV20-1 and J is TRBJ2-1, with D tentatively TRBD1 (5 bases). Germline V gene lookup returns CDR1 DFQATT and CDR2 SNEGSKA (reference sequence). The CDR3 loop spans 11 amino acids. The V gene lost 8 bases and the J gene lost 3 bases, with 8 bases spanning the gap.

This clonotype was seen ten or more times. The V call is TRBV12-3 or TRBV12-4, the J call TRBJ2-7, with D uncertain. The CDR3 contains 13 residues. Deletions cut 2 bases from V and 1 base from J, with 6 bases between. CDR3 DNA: TGTGCCAGCAGTTTATCCGGGTCCTACGAGCAGTACTTC. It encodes CASSLSGSYEQYF.

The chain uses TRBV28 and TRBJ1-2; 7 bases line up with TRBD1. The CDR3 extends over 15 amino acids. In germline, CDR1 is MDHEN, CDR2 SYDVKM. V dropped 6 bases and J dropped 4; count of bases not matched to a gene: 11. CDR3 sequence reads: CASSTGTAGFYGYTF. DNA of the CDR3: TGTGCCAGCAGCACCGGGACAGCCGGATTCTATGGCTACACCTTC.

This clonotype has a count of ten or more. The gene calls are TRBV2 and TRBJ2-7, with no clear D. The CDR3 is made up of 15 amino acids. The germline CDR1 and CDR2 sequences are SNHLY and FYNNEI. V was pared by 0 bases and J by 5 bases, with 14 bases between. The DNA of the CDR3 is TGTGCCAGCAGTGAAGCAAGAACAGCCGGCAACGAGCAGTACTTC. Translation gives CASSEARTAGNEQYF.

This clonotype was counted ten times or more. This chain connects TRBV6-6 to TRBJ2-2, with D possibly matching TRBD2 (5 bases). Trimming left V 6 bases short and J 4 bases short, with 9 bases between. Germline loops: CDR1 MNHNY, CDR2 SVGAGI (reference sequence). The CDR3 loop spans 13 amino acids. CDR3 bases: TGTGCCAGCAGGACGGGGATCACCGGGGAGCTGTTTTTT. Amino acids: CASRTGITGELFF.

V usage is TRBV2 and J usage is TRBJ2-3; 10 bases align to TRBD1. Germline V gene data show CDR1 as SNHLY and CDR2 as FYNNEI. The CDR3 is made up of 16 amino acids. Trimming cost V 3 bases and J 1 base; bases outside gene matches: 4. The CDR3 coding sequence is TGTGCCAGCAGTGATACCGGGACAGGGGGCACAGATACGCAGTATTTT. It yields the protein CASSDTGTGGTDTQYF.